These T cell receptor beta chains were read from a single sample in a study of blood T cell repertoires in COVID-19. The method was immunoSEQ multiplex PCR; TCRdb's version includes in-frame clones alone and lacks a portion of them. The sample has 190,000 or so clones, around 86% seen once. The source material was peripheral blood. The receptors stem from a woman aged 30 to 39 with active or convalescent COVID-19. CDR3s include the opening cysteine and the closing phenylalanine or tryptophan. A D gene is named only where the DNA matches it firmly. Only some rows state a clone size, as once, few, many or a class for expanded clones.

TRBV29-1	.	.	CSVTSPNYGYTF
TRBV5-8	TRBD1	.	CASSRGGSSSYEQYF
TRBV6-5	TRBD1	.	CASRRGPVYEQYF
TRBV6-5	.	.	CASRDSGNTIYF
TRBV19	.	.	CASSISGDSNEKLFF
TRBV2	.	.	CASSWDTRAYNSPLHF
TRBV6-2/TRBV6-3	.	few	CASSTEDWGPNQPQHF
TRBV5-1	TRBD1	.	CASSLAPQGLDEQYF
TRBV18	TRBD2	.	CASSPPRGGGRTGELFF
TRBV28	.	.	CASSLQTGWLETQYF
TRBV30	.	.	CAWSVRGTYGYTF
TRBV9	TRBD1	.	CASSVTGTGRNTIYF
TRBV15	.	.	CATGGGGVPEAFF
TRBV18	.	.	CASSPGTTAYNEQFF
TRBV7-9	.	.	CASSFEANTEAFF
TRBV12-3/TRBV12-4	.	.	CASSPSGGEAFF
TRBV14	TRBD2	.	CASSQGHLRRWLADEQYF
TRBV5-4	TRBD1	.	CASSSDREGNTIYF